Following are 14 T cell receptor beta chains from one sample sequenced in a study of blood T cell repertoires in COVID-19. Method: immunoSEQ multiplex PCR; TCRdb's copy keeps in-frame clones and lacks some. The sample has 25,000 to 30,000 clones, over 70% seen once. The sample was peripheral blood. The receptor source for this set is a man aged 45-65 years with active or convalescent COVID-19.

This chain joins TRBV5-1 and TRBJ2-2; TRBD1 aligns across 7 bases. Germline V gene sequence: CDR1 SGHRS, CDR2 YFSETQ. With 3 bases clipped from V and 6 bases from J, the junction kept 8 bases outside the gene matches. This CDR3 spans 15 amino acids. The CDR3 bases are TGCGCCAGCAGCTCACATCTACAGGGGCCCGGGGAGCTGTTTTTT. This sequence encodes CASSSHLQGPGELFF.

V is TRBV2 and J is TRBJ1-1; 9 nucleotides align to TRBD1. Losses at the gene ends were 6 bases for V and 6 bases for J; bases not matched to a gene: 8. Per germline, CDR1 SNHLY and CDR2 FYNNEI. The CDR3 is 14 residues long. This CDR3 reads CASRLTGGAPEAFF. The CDR3 DNA sequence: TGTGCCAGCAGGCTAACAGGGGGCGCGCCTGAAGCTTTCTTT.

This rearrangement joins TRBV2 to TRBJ2-5; 15 bases map to TRBD2. V was pared by 6 bases and J by 5 bases, with 7 bases of the junction left unmatched. The CDR3 totals 16 residues. Germline-derived CDR1 and CDR2 are SNHLY and FYNNEI. CDR3 DNA: TGTGCCAGCAGCTTAGGACTAGCGGGAGGGCCGGAGACCCAGTACTTC. Its translation is CASSLGLAGGPETQYF.

The CDR3 nucleotides are TGTGCCAGCAGTTTCCATAAAACTGGGACTAGCGGGATAATAGAGCAGTTCTTC. As protein: CASSFHKTGTSGIIEQFF. This chain links TRBV28 with TRBJ2-1; 13 positions match TRBD2. The CDR3 covers 18 residues. The trim removed 3 bases at V and 10 bases at J, leaving 15 bases unmatched. The germline gives CDR1 MDHEN, CDR2 SYDVKM.

The rearrangement links TRBV6-6 to TRBJ1-2, with D possibly TRBD1 on 6 matching bases. The CDR3 is 13 amino acids. Germline-derived CDR1 and CDR2 are MNHNY and SVGAGI (reference sequence). V lost 5 bases, J lost 8 bases, and 15 bases lay in between. CDR3 nucleotide sequence: TGTGCCAGCAGTGAGGACAGCCTCGGGGGCTACACCTTC. Protein: CASSEDSLGGYTF.

This sequence joins TRBV5-1 and TRBJ2-5, with 8 bases fitting TRBD2. V was clipped by 4 bases and J by 5 bases; unmatched bases: 16. There are 17 residues in the CDR3. Germline V gene lookup returns CDR1 SGHRS and CDR2 YFSETQ. CDR3 sequence reads: CASSHPREREFPETQYF. CDR3 nucleotides: TGCGCCAGCAGCCACCCCCGGGAGCGGGAGTTTCCGGAGACCCAGTACTTC. The full variable domain, rest sourced from reference TRBV5-1 and TRBJ2-5, is KAGVTQTPRYLIKTRGQQVTLSCSPISGHRSVSWYQQTPGQGLQFLFEYFSETQRNKGNFPGRFSGRQFSNSRSEMNVSTLELGDSALYLCASSHPREREFPETQYFGPGTRLLVL.

This clone was observed a few times. CDR3 DNA: TGCGCCAGCAGCTTCCGCCCCGGGGACAATGAGCAGTTCTTC. As protein: CASSFRPGDNEQFF. J is TRBJ2-1 and V is TRBV5-1; D is possibly TRBD2 (5 bases). Germline V lookup: CDR1 SGHRS, CDR2 YFSETQ. The CDR3 length is 14 residues. Trimming left V 2 bases short and J 5 bases short, with 11 bases between.

The CDR3 DNA reads as TGTGCCAGCCGGACAGGGTGGGGTATGATGGCTAACTATGGCTACACCTTC. Translated, it gives CASRTGWGMMANYGYTF. This chain links TRBV28 with TRBJ1-2, with TRBD1 matching 8 bases. This CDR3 region has 17 residues. After removal of 8 bases from V and 0 bases from J, the junction contained 14 bases not matched to a gene. Germline V gives CDR1 MDHEN, CDR2 SYDVKM.

V gene TRBV19 combines with J gene TRBJ2-6; no clear D gene. Germline V gives CDR1 LNHDA, CDR2 SQIVND (reference sequence). The CDR3 loop spans 15 amino acids. Trimming removed 6 bases from V and 2 bases from J, with 11 bases in between. The CDR3 loop reads CASRAAVPGANVLTF. CDR3 DNA sequence: TGTGCCAGTAGGGCGGCCGTTCCTGGGGCCAACGTCCTGACTTTC.

The chain uses TRBV7-2 and TRBJ1-2, with 9 bases that match TRBD1. CDR1 and CDR2 (germline): SGHTA, FQGNSA. This CDR3 is built from 15 residues. Trimming removed 0 bases from V and 4 bases from J; junction bases left unmatched: 3. CDR3 DNA sequence: TGTGCCAGCAGCTTAGCACAGGGGGCGGTCTATGGCTACACCTTC. It is translated as CASSLAQGAVYGYTF.

The V call is TRBV9, the J call TRBJ2-3; D uncertain. CDR1 is SGDLS and CDR2 is YYNGEE in the germline V gene. CDR3 length: 15 residues. Trimming stripped 4 bases from V and 0 bases from J, with 12 bases between. CDR3 sequence (DNA): TGTGCCAGCAGCTGGCGACTGACTAGCACAGATACGCAGTATTTT. Its translation is CASSWRLTSTDTQYF.

This clone was seen once. The gene calls are TRBV28 and TRBJ2-5, with 8 bases that match TRBD2. V trimming: 6 bases; J trimming: 1 base; junction bases outside the gene matches: 4. In germline, CDR1 is MDHEN, CDR2 SYDVKM. CDR3 length equals 14 residues. The CDR3 nucleotides read TGTGCCAGCAGCCGCGGGGGGATCCAAGAGACCCAGTACTTC. Residues: CASSRGGIQETQYF.

The rearrangement uses TRBV7-2 and TRBJ2-7; maybe TRBD1 (7 bases). Germline V CDR1 and CDR2: SGHTA, FQGNSA. The CDR3 has 14 residues. Trimming shortened V by 4 bases and J by 5 bases, and 15 bases separated the two germline ends. CDR3 nucleotides: TGTGCCAGCAGCTCCAGGGGGGCGGGTAACGAGCAGTACTTC. As protein: CASSSRGAGNEQYF.

The chain recombines TRBV6-6 with TRBJ2-4, with 10 bases fitting TRBD1. CDR3 length equals 15 residues. CDR1 MNHNY and CDR2 SVGAGI come from the germline V gene (reference sequence). J was trimmed by 8 bases and V by 0 bases; bases with no gene match: 4. The CDR3 DNA follows: TGTGCCAGCAGTTACTCCGGGACAGGGGTCGACATTCAGTACTTC. This gives the protein CASSYSGTGVDIQYF.